The clone carrying this T cell receptor beta chain was counted only a few times. Its antigen is unknown. This record comes from a study of T-cell reconstitution after alpha-beta-depleted transplantation in children. The TCRbeta library was prepared with unique molecular identifiers. MiXCR, run by TCRdb on the PCR reads, gives a single entry per CDR3 protein. The sample consists of hundreds of thousands of distinct CDR3 sequences, around 16% of them appearing once. General study findings and limits: At one year after transplant, newly produced T cells mostly accounted for T-cell counts and diversity.

Germline V lookup: CDR1 LGHDT, CDR2 YNNKEL (reference sequence). With V trimmed by 0 bases and J by 4 bases, 4 bases remained unmatched. The CDR3 consists of 15 residues. The chain recombines TRBV3-1 with TRBJ2-7; 9 bases are shared with TRBD2. This TCR came from a boy in the first two years of life who had a stem cell transplant for Wiskott-Aldrich syndrome, so the T cells may come from the graft donor. The input for sequencing was PBMCs, mostly from graft donor cells, taken 360 days after TCRalphabeta/CD19-depleted stem cell transplant. The CDR3 region is CASSQEREGRYEQYF. The CDR3, as DNA: TGTGCCAGCAGCCAAGAGCGGGAGGGTCGGTACGAGCAGTACTTC.